What follows describes a single T cell receptor beta chain. These data originate in a study of blood T cell repertoires in COVID-19. Germline-derived CDR1 and CDR2 are MNHEY and SVGAGI. V shed 6 bases and J 7 bases; nucleotides not matched to a gene: 5. CDR3 length: 12 amino acids. Here immunoSEQ multiplex PCR was the method, and the copy in TCRdb shows in-frame clones only, minus some. The sample yields fewer than 250,000 clones, roughly 84% seen once. Sequencing was done on a sample of PBMCs or T cells enriched from blood (not recorded which). The origin of this receptor is a woman aged 25 to 39 who had been exposed to COVID-19. This chain uses TRBV6-5 with TRBJ1-1; 7 nucleotides agree with TRBD1. The CDR3 sequence: CASSPGTVEAFF. CDR3 sequence (DNA): TGTGCCAGCAGCCCAGGGACAGTTGAAGCTTTCTTT.